These T cell receptor beta chains were read from a single sample in a study of CD8 T cells in ankylosing spondylitis. MiXCR, applied by TCRdb to the 5' RACE reads, yields one record per CDR3 protein. Here the sample spans about 130,000 distinct CDR3 sequences, 7% to 8% being singletons. The sequenced sample was blood, either unsorted or a sorted T cell fraction (not recorded which). The source is a female donor with ankylosing spondylitis or in good health (not recorded which). The conserved cysteine and the conserved F or W are not part of the CDR3 here. Each record gives: V gene, CDR3 protein.

v_gene: TRBV20-1; CDR3aa: SARDHVGVFNFYNEQF
v_gene: TRBV27; CDR3aa: ASSRGGGNYGYT
v_gene: TRBV7-3; CDR3aa: ASSSFVRTDTYGYT
v_gene: TRBV7-8; CDR3aa: ASSLRNTETF
v_gene: TRBV19; CDR3aa: ASSIWVNTEAF
v_gene: TRBV6-1; CDR3aa: ASRTGTENTGELF
v_gene: TRBV12-3/TRBV12-4; CDR3aa: ASSLDRPHDEQF
v_gene: TRBV5-1; CDR3aa: ASSRSTGSRDSPLH
v_gene: TRBV7-2; CDR3aa: ASSSSRGGLTDTQY
v_gene: TRBV7-9; CDR3aa: ASSLTTTGEKLF
v_gene: TRBV5-1; CDR3aa: ASKIVAGVGLGDTQY
v_gene: TRBV29-1; CDR3aa: SSGQGTDTQY
v_gene: TRBV7-9; CDR3aa: ASRPDRGLRKADGYT
v_gene: TRBV29-1; CDR3aa: SAEVTSGVDEQF
v_gene: TRBV7-6; CDR3aa: ASSLLQGLSSYEQY
v_gene: TRBV25-1; CDR3aa: ASSDVGGHRQETQY
v_gene: TRBV28; CDR3aa: ASSIWTGDVLVWYEQY
v_gene: TRBV19; CDR3aa: ASTPQGWRAEAF
v_gene: TRBV4-1; CDR3aa: ASSQEAANTEAF
v_gene: TRBV12-3/TRBV12-4; CDR3aa: ASSPGQGNYGYT
v_gene: TRBV5-1; CDR3aa: ASSLTERSSYEQY
v_gene: TRBV18; CDR3aa: ASSSRTGNSYEQY
v_gene: TRBV29-1; CDR3aa: SVYRDRTGELF
v_gene: TRBV3-1; CDR3aa: ASSQVFWGANTEAF
v_gene: TRBV5-1; CDR3aa: ASKNAGLDGYT
v_gene: TRBV7-9; CDR3aa: ASSLREY
v_gene: TRBV27; CDR3aa: ASSLNMFGGELF
v_gene: TRBV5-1; CDR3aa: ASSLYLGNEQF
v_gene: TRBV2; CDR3aa: ASSVSGLFQPQH
v_gene: TRBV5-1; CDR3aa: ASSLDRGRYTEAF
v_gene: TRBV6-1; CDR3aa: ASSPTGTGGFDGYT
v_gene: TRBV7-6; CDR3aa: ASSSKGESPLH
v_gene: TRBV12-3/TRBV12-4; CDR3aa: ASSPTGQGGETQY
v_gene: TRBV5-6; CDR3aa: ASSSGQKASYYGYT
v_gene: TRBV18; CDR3aa: ASSPAGMSEKLF
v_gene: TRBV7-2; CDR3aa: ASTADRVSAGYT
v_gene: TRBV12-3/TRBV12-4; CDR3aa: ASSLPENYGYT
v_gene: TRBV20-1; CDR3aa: SAGSHVENIQY
v_gene: TRBV6-1; CDR3aa: ASMWQGGSPLH
v_gene: TRBV12-3/TRBV12-4; CDR3aa: ASSPEGTGYTEAF
v_gene: TRBV28; CDR3aa: ASTPSGGVGGPLH
v_gene: TRBV30; CDR3aa: AWSPLTPQGTEAF
v_gene: TRBV15; CDR3aa: ATSHASLLHSTDTQY
v_gene: TRBV12-3/TRBV12-4; CDR3aa: ASSLVPLPQGTTGELF
v_gene: TRBV18; CDR3aa: ASSPGLGTQPQH
v_gene: TRBV6-4; CDR3aa: ASSDSARGWGEQF
v_gene: TRBV5-1; CDR3aa: ASSLEGATNYGYT
v_gene: TRBV7-2; CDR3aa: ASSLAGRGTEAF
v_gene: TRBV14; CDR3aa: ASSQDPYEQY